This TCR beta chain came from a study of Graves' ophthalmopathy and Graves' hyperthyroidism. Amplified TCR beta CDR3 regions were obtained using RNA transcripts as template. Amplification began with first-round RT-PCR using HTBI primers, then second-round multiplex PCR was performed. MiXCR, applied by TCRdb to the multiplex PCR reads, yields one record per CDR3 protein. The data contain just over 600,000 distinct CDR3 sequences, around a fifth of them singletons. Broader study findings: In blood appeared most of the expanded thyroid clonotypes whose frequency exceeded 0.001.

People with hyperthyroidism were aged 18 to 65 and newly diagnosed, under 2 months' duration. Fresh peripheral blood, 8.5 to 10 ml, was the PBMC source. This clonotype was picked up many times. The antigen is undetermined. Germline CDR1 is MNHEY and CDR2 is SVGEGT. The CDR3 sequence is 15 residues long. The V gene lost 6 bases and the J gene lost 5 bases, with 14 bases spanning the gap. Sequenced sample: peripheral blood. The rearrangement uses TRBV6-2 or TRBV6-3 and TRBJ1-6, with D perhaps TRBD1 (5 bases). The sequence came from a young woman with stable Graves' hyperthyroidism. Some clones in this sample may be carry-over from other donors' samples. As DNA, the CDR3 is TGTGCCAGCAGCCAAGCGAACAGGAATAATTCACCCCTCCACTTT. This gives the protein CASSQANRNNSPLHF.